What follows describes a single T cell receptor beta chain. The entry originates in a study of blood T cell repertoires in COVID-19. Study-level information: Acute and convalescent COVID-19 specimens originated in the United States, Italy and Spain. Sources were T cells, B-cell-depleted T cells, or PBMCs; the material itself was cDNA or gDNA.

The V gene end was trimmed by 5 bases and the J gene end by 9 bases; junction bases not matched to a gene: 6. Germline-derived CDR1 and CDR2 are LNHNV and YYDKDF (reference sequence). The CDR3 contains 13 residues. Clones were read by immunoSEQ multiplex PCR, and TCRdb kept only the in-frame ones, dropping some. There are about 15,000 clones in the sample; under 80% occur only once, and around a third lies in the top ten. The chain combines TRBV15 with TRBJ2-2; 7 bases align to TRBD1. The clonotype was recovered from a man between 65 and 85 years old with active or convalescent COVID-19. The sequencing sample was made of peripheral blood. CDR3 DNA: TGTGCCACCAGCGTAGACAGGGTCAGGGAGCTGTTTTTT. This gives the protein CATSVDRVRELFF. Filled out from reference TRBV15 and TRBJ2-2, the complete variable domain reads DAMVIQNPRYQVTQFGKPVTLSCSQTLNHNVMYWYQQKSSQAPKLLFHYYDKDFNNEADTPDNFQSRRPNTSFCFLDIRSPGLGDTAMYLCATSVDRVRELFFGEGSRLTVL.